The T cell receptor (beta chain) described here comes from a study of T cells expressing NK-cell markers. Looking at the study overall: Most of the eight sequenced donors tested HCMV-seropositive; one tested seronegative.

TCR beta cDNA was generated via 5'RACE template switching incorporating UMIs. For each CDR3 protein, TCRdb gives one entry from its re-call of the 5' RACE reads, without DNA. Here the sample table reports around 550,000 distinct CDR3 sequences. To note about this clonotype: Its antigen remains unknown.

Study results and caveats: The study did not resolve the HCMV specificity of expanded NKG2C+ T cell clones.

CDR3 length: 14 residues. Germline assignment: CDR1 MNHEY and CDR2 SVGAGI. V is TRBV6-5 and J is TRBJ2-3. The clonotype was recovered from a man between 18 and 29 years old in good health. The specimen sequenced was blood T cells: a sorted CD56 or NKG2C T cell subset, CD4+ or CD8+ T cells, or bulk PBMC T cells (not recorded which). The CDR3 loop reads CASSWTTLADTQYF.